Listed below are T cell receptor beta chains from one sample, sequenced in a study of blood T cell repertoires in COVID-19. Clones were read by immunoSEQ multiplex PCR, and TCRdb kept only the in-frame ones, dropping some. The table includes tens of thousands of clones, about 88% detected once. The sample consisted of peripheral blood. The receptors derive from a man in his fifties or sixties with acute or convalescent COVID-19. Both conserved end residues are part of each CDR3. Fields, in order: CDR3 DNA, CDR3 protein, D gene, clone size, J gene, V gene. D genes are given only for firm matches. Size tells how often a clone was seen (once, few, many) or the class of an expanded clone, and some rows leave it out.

CDR3 DNA: TGTGCCAGCATCCCAAGGGAAGGGGGTAAGATATCGGCTTTCTTT
CDR3 protein: CASIPREGGKISAFF
D gene: .
clone size: .
J gene: TRBJ1-1
V gene: TRBV6-5

CDR3 DNA: TGTGCCCGCCGCGGGGGGGGGCGCACAGATACGCAGTATTTT
CDR3 protein: CARRGGGRTDTQYF
D gene: TRBD2
clone size: .
J gene: TRBJ2-3
V gene: TRBV9

CDR3 DNA: TGTGCCAGCAGCTTAAGCGGAGTCCTCTCCTACGAGCAGTACTTC
CDR3 protein: CASSLSGVLSYEQYF
D gene: .
clone size: .
J gene: TRBJ2-7
V gene: TRBV5-6

CDR3 DNA: TGTGCCAGCAGCCCAGGGAGGGCAGGGAGTCGAACAGATACGCAGTATTTT
CDR3 protein: CASSPGRAGSRTDTQYF
D gene: TRBD2
clone size: .
J gene: TRBJ2-3
V gene: TRBV14

CDR3 DNA: TGTGCCAGCAGCCACGGACAGGACGACGGGAGAAACACCATATATTTT
CDR3 protein: CASSHGQDDGRNTIYF
D gene: TRBD1
clone size: .
J gene: TRBJ1-3
V gene: TRBV7-9

CDR3 DNA: TGTGCCAGCAGGGGATGGGGGACAGGGGGTCCTAAGGAGGGCTACACCTTC
CDR3 protein: CASRGWGTGGPKEGYTF
D gene: TRBD1
clone size: .
J gene: TRBJ1-2
V gene: TRBV27

CDR3 DNA: TGTGCCAGCAGCCGACAGGACCATCAGCCCCAGCATTTT
CDR3 protein: CASSRQDHQPQHF
D gene: .
clone size: .
J gene: TRBJ1-5
V gene: TRBV6-2/TRBV6-3

CDR3 DNA: TGTGCCAGCAGCCTTAGACAGGGGGTAACTGAAGCTTTCTTT
CDR3 protein: CASSLRQGVTEAFF
D gene: TRBD1
clone size: once
J gene: TRBJ1-1
V gene: TRBV3-1/TRBV3-2

CDR3 DNA: TGTGCCAGCAGTGACAGGGGTTCTAACTATGGCTACACCTTC
CDR3 protein: CASSDRGSNYGYTF
D gene: .
clone size: .
J gene: TRBJ1-2
V gene: TRBV6-1

CDR3 DNA: TGCGCCAGTTCGGGGGGGAACCCCTACAATGAGCAGTTCTTC
CDR3 protein: CASSGGNPYNEQFF
D gene: TRBD2
clone size: .
J gene: TRBJ2-1
V gene: TRBV5-1

CDR3 DNA: TGTGCCAGCATCCTCGGGACAGGGGGAAACACCATATATTTT
CDR3 protein: CASILGTGGNTIYF
D gene: TRBD1
clone size: .
J gene: TRBJ1-3
V gene: TRBV5-6

CDR3 DNA: TGTGCCAGTATCCAGGGGATTCGGAGCAATCAGCCCCAGCATTTT
CDR3 protein: CASIQGIRSNQPQHF
D gene: .
clone size: .
J gene: TRBJ1-5
V gene: TRBV19

CDR3 DNA: TGTGCCAGCAGCTTAGCCCGAGACTACGACAATGAGCAGTTCTTC
CDR3 protein: CASSLARDYDNEQFF
D gene: .
clone size: few
J gene: TRBJ2-1
V gene: TRBV7-9

CDR3 DNA: TGTGCCAGCGGACAGGGTAGTGTCAACGTCCTGACTTTC
CDR3 protein: CASGQGSVNVLTF
D gene: TRBD1
clone size: .
J gene: TRBJ2-6
V gene: TRBV6-5

CDR3 DNA: TGTGCCAGCAGTGATACAGGGGAACATCAGCCCCAGCATTTT
CDR3 protein: CASSDTGEHQPQHF
D gene: TRBD1
clone size: .
J gene: TRBJ1-5
V gene: TRBV6-6

CDR3 DNA: TGTGCCAGTAGAAGACAGGTGTACTCTGGAAACACCATATATTTT
CDR3 protein: CASRRQVYSGNTIYF
D gene: .
clone size: .
J gene: TRBJ1-3
V gene: TRBV19

CDR3 DNA: TGTGCCAGCAGTGATACAGGGGACCTAGCCTACGAGCAGTACTTC
CDR3 protein: CASSDTGDLAYEQYF
D gene: TRBD1
clone size: .
J gene: TRBJ2-7
V gene: TRBV2

CDR3 DNA: TGTGCCAGCAGTTTAGCGGGAGGGACTGAAGCTTTCTTT
CDR3 protein: CASSLAGGTEAFF
D gene: .
clone size: .
J gene: TRBJ1-1
V gene: TRBV12-3/TRBV12-4

CDR3 DNA: TGTGCCAGCTCACCAGAGGGCACCGACTATGGCTACACCTTC
CDR3 protein: CASSPEGTDYGYTF
D gene: .
clone size: .
J gene: TRBJ1-2
V gene: TRBV18

CDR3 DNA: TGTGCCATCAGCGCCAGACAGGGGTCTGACACTGAAGCTTTCTTT
CDR3 protein: CAISARQGSDTEAFF
D gene: TRBD1
clone size: .
J gene: TRBJ1-1
V gene: TRBV10-3

CDR3 DNA: TGCAGGGAAACGAGAAGGGGGACGCAGTATTTT
CDR3 protein: CRETRRGTQYF
D gene: .
clone size: .
J gene: TRBJ2-3
V gene: TRBV29-1

CDR3 DNA: TGTGCCAGCACGCGGCAGCTTTATAGCAATCAGCCCCAGCATTTT
CDR3 protein: CASTRQLYSNQPQHF
D gene: .
clone size: .
J gene: TRBJ1-5
V gene: TRBV6-4

CDR3 DNA: TGTGCCAGCTCCAAAAGCGGGATGTGGGAAAAACTGTTTTTT
CDR3 protein: CASSKSGMWEKLFF
D gene: .
clone size: .
J gene: TRBJ1-4
V gene: TRBV3-1/TRBV3-2

CDR3 DNA: TGTGCCAGCAGTGAGATCACAAAGTCCTATGGCTACACCTTC
CDR3 protein: CASSEITKSYGYTF
D gene: .
clone size: .
J gene: TRBJ1-2
V gene: TRBV25-1

CDR3 DNA: TGTGCCAGCAGTTACCGCGACAGGGGAATTGAAGCTTTCTTT
CDR3 protein: CASSYRDRGIEAFF
D gene: TRBD1
clone size: .
J gene: TRBJ1-1
V gene: TRBV6-5

CDR3 DNA: TGTGCCAGCAGCTCAATTGGGGGGGACAGGGCTCTCGCTGGCTACACCTTC
CDR3 protein: CASSSIGGDRALAGYTF
D gene: TRBD1
clone size: .
J gene: TRBJ1-2
V gene: TRBV5-4

CDR3 DNA: TGCAGTGCTAGTCGGGAACAGCGCGTTCAAGAGACCCAGTACTTC
CDR3 protein: CSASREQRVQETQYF
D gene: .
clone size: .
J gene: TRBJ2-5
V gene: TRBV20-1

CDR3 DNA: TGCGCCAGCAGCTTGACAGCGAACACTGAAGCTTTCTTT
CDR3 protein: CASSLTANTEAFF
D gene: .
clone size: .
J gene: TRBJ1-1
V gene: TRBV5-1

CDR3 DNA: TGTGCCAGCAGCTCACAGGGGGCAGGGACTTTCTTT
CDR3 protein: CASSSQGAGTFF
D gene: TRBD1
clone size: .
J gene: TRBJ1-1
V gene: TRBV7-8

CDR3 DNA: TGTGCCAGCAGCCTCAAAACGGGACAGAGCAATGAAAAACTGTTTTTT
CDR3 protein: CASSLKTGQSNEKLFF
D gene: TRBD1
clone size: once
J gene: TRBJ1-4
V gene: TRBV3-1/TRBV3-2

CDR3 DNA: TGCGCCAGCAGCTTGAACAGTAACTATGGCTACACCTTC
CDR3 protein: CASSLNSNYGYTF
D gene: .
clone size: few
J gene: TRBJ1-2
V gene: TRBV5-1

CDR3 DNA: TGTGCCAGCAGCTTGGTAGAAAAACTGTTTTTT
CDR3 protein: CASSLVEKLFF
D gene: .
clone size: .
J gene: TRBJ1-4
V gene: TRBV5-8

CDR3 DNA: TGTGCCAGCAGTTCAACAGGGAGAATTGAAGCTTTCTTT
CDR3 protein: CASSSTGRIEAFF
D gene: .
clone size: .
J gene: TRBJ1-1
V gene: TRBV27

CDR3 DNA: TGTGCCAGCTCACCAGGGCAGGGGAATTTCTACGAGCAGTACTTC
CDR3 protein: CASSPGQGNFYEQYF
D gene: .
clone size: .
J gene: TRBJ2-7
V gene: TRBV18

CDR3 DNA: TGTGCCAGCAGCTTGGGACAAGGGGTTATCCAAGAGACCCAGTACTTC
CDR3 protein: CASSLGQGVIQETQYF
D gene: .
clone size: .
J gene: TRBJ2-5
V gene: TRBV7-8

CDR3 DNA: TGCAGCGTCCCGGGACAGTGGAACACTGAAGCTTTCTTT
CDR3 protein: CSVPGQWNTEAFF
D gene: TRBD1
clone size: .
J gene: TRBJ1-1
V gene: TRBV29-1

CDR3 DNA: TGTGCCAGCACCCTTTCATTTAGTATGGACAGCTCCTACGAGCAGTACTTC
CDR3 protein: CASTLSFSMDSSYEQYF
D gene: .
clone size: .
J gene: TRBJ2-7
V gene: TRBV18

CDR3 DNA: TGTGCCAGCAGTGAAGCCATTTGGGTAGGGGGAAGAGAAGCTTTCTTT
CDR3 protein: CASSEAIWVGGREAFF
D gene: .
clone size: .
J gene: TRBJ1-1
V gene: TRBV6-1

CDR3 DNA: TGTGCCATCAGTGAGTATAACAGGGGAGGAACTGAAGCTTTCTTT
CDR3 protein: CAISEYNRGGTEAFF
D gene: TRBD1
clone size: .
J gene: TRBJ1-1
V gene: TRBV10-3

CDR3 DNA: TGTGCCAGCAGTTTGGCGAGAGGTGGGGGCTACACCTTC
CDR3 protein: CASSLARGGGYTF
D gene: .
clone size: once
J gene: TRBJ1-2
V gene: TRBV12-3/TRBV12-4

CDR3 DNA: TGTGCCAGCAGCCAACCCGTAGGCCCACAGAGCTCTGGAAACACCATATATTTT
CDR3 protein: CASSQPVGPQSSGNTIYF
D gene: .
clone size: .
J gene: TRBJ1-3
V gene: TRBV9

CDR3 DNA: TGTGCCAGCAGTTACTCGACGGCGGGGCCGGGGCCCCAGCATTTT
CDR3 protein: CASSYSTAGPGPQHF
D gene: .
clone size: .
J gene: TRBJ1-5
V gene: TRBV6-6

CDR3 DNA: TGCGCCAGCAGCTTGATGGGGGCGAATGAAAAACTGTTTTTT
CDR3 protein: CASSLMGANEKLFF
D gene: .
clone size: .
J gene: TRBJ1-4
V gene: TRBV5-1

CDR3 DNA: TGTGCTAGCAGCCGGGACAGGGACACTGAAGCTTTCTTT
CDR3 protein: CASSRDRDTEAFF
D gene: TRBD1
clone size: .
J gene: TRBJ1-1
V gene: TRBV7-7

CDR3 DNA: TGTGCCAGCAGACGGGGGGGGACTGAAGCTTTCTTT
CDR3 protein: CASRRGGTEAFF
D gene: .
clone size: .
J gene: TRBJ1-1
V gene: TRBV6-6

CDR3 DNA: TGTGCCAGCAGCCGGACAGGGGGTGGTACCGGGGCCAACGTCCTGACTTTC
CDR3 protein: CASSRTGGGTGANVLTF
D gene: TRBD1
clone size: once
J gene: TRBJ2-6
V gene: TRBV3-1/TRBV3-2

CDR3 DNA: TGTGCCAGCAGGGACAGTGCAACTAATGAAAAACTGTTTTTT
CDR3 protein: CASRDSATNEKLFF
D gene: .
clone size: .
J gene: TRBJ1-4
V gene: TRBV6-5

CDR3 DNA: TGCAGCGTTGAATTGCGGGGAACCCACTCCTACGAGCAGTACTTC
CDR3 protein: CSVELRGTHSYEQYF
D gene: .
clone size: .
J gene: TRBJ2-7
V gene: TRBV29-1

CDR3 DNA: TGTGCCAGCAGTGAAGCGATAGGAGCTGGAAACACCATATATTTT
CDR3 protein: CASSEAIGAGNTIYF
D gene: .
clone size: .
J gene: TRBJ1-3
V gene: TRBV2

CDR3 DNA: TGCGCCAGCAGCTTGGTGGCTAGTGCCGACGAGCAGTACTTC
CDR3 protein: CASSLVASADEQYF
D gene: .
clone size: once
J gene: TRBJ2-7
V gene: TRBV5-1

CDR3 DNA: TGTGCCATCAGTGGACAGATGAACACTGAAGCTTTCTTT
CDR3 protein: CAISGQMNTEAFF
D gene: .
clone size: .
J gene: TRBJ1-1
V gene: TRBV10-3

CDR3 DNA: TGTGCCTGGAGTGTACGGCTCCCCATGGCGGCCTACGAGCAGTACTTC
CDR3 protein: CAWSVRLPMAAYEQYF
D gene: .
clone size: .
J gene: TRBJ2-7
V gene: TRBV30

CDR3 DNA: TGTGCCAGCAGCAAATACGGCAGGGGAGAGGCTGAAGCTTTCTTT
CDR3 protein: CASSKYGRGEAEAFF
D gene: .
clone size: .
J gene: TRBJ1-1
V gene: TRBV5-8

CDR3 DNA: TGTGCCAGCAAACCGGGGACTAACTATGGCTACACCTTC
CDR3 protein: CASKPGTNYGYTF
D gene: .
clone size: .
J gene: TRBJ1-2
V gene: TRBV2